This TCR beta chain derives from a study of T cell responses to AZD1222 COVID-19 vaccine. Second doses that came at about 4 or about 12 weeks were put together. About this clone itself: Its antigen is as yet unknown. One end of the junction is discordant with germline, which a read error may explain.

Notes on the study in general: Females outnumbered males among donors, who were mostly white British; clonal diversity was possibly underestimated.

Profiled with immunoSEQ multiplex PCR; TCRdb holds only in-frame clones, not every one. The sample lists some 110,000 clones, roughly 90% seen once, with 7.1% in the top ten. Germline CDR1 is KGHSH and CDR2 is LQKENI. The CDR3 spans 14 residues. The material sequenced was peripheral blood, taken 28 days after the second AZD1222 dose. This sequence joins TRBV18 and TRBJ2-7; D may be TRBD1 (6 bases). The TCR comes from an adult who received the AZD1222 COVID-19 vaccine. The CDR3 region has the DNA TGTGCCAGCTCCAGCCGGGACACGGCCTACGTGCAGTATTTC. This gives the protein CASSSRDTAYVQYF.